This T cell receptor beta chain originates from a study of beta chain features in type 1 diabetes. CDR1 is LNHDA and CDR2 is SQIVND in the germline V gene (reference sequence). The CDR3 runs to 16 residues. With V trimmed by 6 bases and J by 6 bases, 11 bases remained unmatched. Study findings and constraints: In comparison with healthy donors, patients had naive, central memory and Treg TCRB repertoires that appeared more similar. In type 1 diabetes patients, VDJ junctions had fewer insertions; deletions at these junctions were more frequent. Shortening that was moderate but significant affected the TCRB CDR3s of Type 1 diabetes patients in all four CD4+ subsets.

With respect to this clone: Its matching antigen is unknown.

The whole isolated RNA underwent reverse transcription, so sequencing captured expressed TCRB transcripts. TCRdb's table, derived via immunoSEQ multiplex PCR, lists solely in-frame clones and lacks some. The profile covers approximately 170,000 clones, with 50% to 70% appearing a single time and about 0.081% taken by the ten largest. The authors sorted CD4+ naive, central memory, regulatory and stem cell-like memory cells via CD45RO/CCR7/CD25/CD127/CD95/CD27. The rearrangement uses TRBV19 and TRBJ2-1, with 10 bases identical to TRBD2. This TCR came from a man aged 30 to 45 with type 1 diabetes. The sample comprised naive CD4+ T cells from blood. CDR3 sequence (DNA): TGTGCCAGTAGCCCGCCCGGTAGCGGGAGGCTCAATGAGCAGTTCTTC. This translates into CASSPPGSGRLNEQFF.